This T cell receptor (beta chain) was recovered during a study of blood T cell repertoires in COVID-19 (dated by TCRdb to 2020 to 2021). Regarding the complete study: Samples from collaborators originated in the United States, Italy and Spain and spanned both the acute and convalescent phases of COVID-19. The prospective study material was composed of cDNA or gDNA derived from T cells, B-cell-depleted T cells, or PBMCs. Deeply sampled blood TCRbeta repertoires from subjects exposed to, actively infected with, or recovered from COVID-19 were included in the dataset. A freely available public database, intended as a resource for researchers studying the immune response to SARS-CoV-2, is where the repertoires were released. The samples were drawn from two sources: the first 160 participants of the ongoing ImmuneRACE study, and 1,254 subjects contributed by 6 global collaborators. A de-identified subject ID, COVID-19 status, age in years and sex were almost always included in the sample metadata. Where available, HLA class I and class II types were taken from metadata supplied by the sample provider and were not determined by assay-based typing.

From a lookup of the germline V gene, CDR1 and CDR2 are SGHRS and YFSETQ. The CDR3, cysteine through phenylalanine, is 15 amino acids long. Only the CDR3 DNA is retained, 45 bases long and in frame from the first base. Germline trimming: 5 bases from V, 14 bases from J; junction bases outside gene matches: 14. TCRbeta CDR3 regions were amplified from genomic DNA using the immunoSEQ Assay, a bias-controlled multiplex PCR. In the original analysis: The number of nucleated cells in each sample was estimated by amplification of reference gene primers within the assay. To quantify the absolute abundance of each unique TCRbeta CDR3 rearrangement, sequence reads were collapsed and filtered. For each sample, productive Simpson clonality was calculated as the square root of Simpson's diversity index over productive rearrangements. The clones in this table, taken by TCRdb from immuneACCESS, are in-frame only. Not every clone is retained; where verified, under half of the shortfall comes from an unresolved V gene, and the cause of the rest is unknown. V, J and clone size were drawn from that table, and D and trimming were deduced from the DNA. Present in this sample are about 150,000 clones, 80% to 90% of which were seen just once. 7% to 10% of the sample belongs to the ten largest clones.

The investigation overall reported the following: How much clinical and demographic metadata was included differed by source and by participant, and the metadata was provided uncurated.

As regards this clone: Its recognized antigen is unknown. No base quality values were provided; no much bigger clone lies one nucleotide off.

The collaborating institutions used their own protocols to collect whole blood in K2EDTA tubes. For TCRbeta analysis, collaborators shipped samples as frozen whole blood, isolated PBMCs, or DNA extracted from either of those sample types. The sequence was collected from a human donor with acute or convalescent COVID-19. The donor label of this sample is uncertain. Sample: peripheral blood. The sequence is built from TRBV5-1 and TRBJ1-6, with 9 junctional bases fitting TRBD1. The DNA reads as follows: TGCGCCAGCAGTCCCGATCCGGGACAGGGACGGACCCTCCACTTT. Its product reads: CASSPDPGQGRTLHF. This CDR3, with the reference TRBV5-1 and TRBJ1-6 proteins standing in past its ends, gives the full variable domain KAGVTQTPRYLIKTRGQQVTLSCSPISGHRSVSWYQQTPGQGLQFLFEYFSETQRNKGNFPGRFSGRQFSNSRSEMNVSTLELGDSALYLCASSPDPGQGRTLHFGNGTRLTVT.